The clone carrying this T cell receptor beta chain showed up just a few times. Antigen: not known. This CDR3 comprises 12 residues. Trimming pared 6 bases from V and 1 base from J, leaving 7 bases between. Germline CDR1 DFQATT, CDR2 SNEGSKA (reference sequence). A template switching step contributed a universal primer site, while unique molecular identifiers were present in the cDNA. From the 5' RACE reads, TCRdb called clonotypes with MiXCR, one entry per CDR3 protein. The sample lists 500,000 to 600,000 distinct CDR3 sequences, 22% occurring once. These data are taken from a study of identical twins. Findings of the study overall: Compared with models, monozygotic twins showed more out-of-frame TCR alpha sharing.

This sample also belongs to another study, concerning T cells expressing NK-cell markers. That study adds: Seven of the eight sequenced donors were classified as HCMV-seropositive, and one was classified as seronegative. Sorting of alpha-beta TCR T cells alone was achieved in several experiments with an anti-gamma-delta TCR antibody.

The chain combines TRBV20-1 with TRBJ1-5; no definite D call. The sequencing input was CD4+ T cells sorted from blood. The sequence was collected from a woman between 18 and 29 years old in good health. CDR3 loop: CSASDSNQPQHF. Written as DNA, the CDR3 is TGCAGTGCCTCGGACAGCAATCAGCCCCAGCATTTT.